This T cell receptor (beta chain) was captured by sequencing in a study of cytomegalovirus exposure and HLA in healthy donors. For the study at large: Among the 350 to 500 donors who were genotyped, 81% fell in the genetic ancestry cluster that is associated with self-reported Caucasian donors.

In regard to this clone: The antigen is undetermined.

The primer mix had 60 Vbeta and 13 Jbeta primers. The method was immunoSEQ multiplex PCR; TCRdb's version includes in-frame clones alone and lacks a portion of them. Among some 180,000 clones, over 65% were seen once, and the ten largest hold roughly 3.1%. Study-level points and caveats: By HLA locus, TCR association rates varied in a later analysis, with DRB1 showing the most and HLA-C the fewest. The study designated fewer than 200 TCR beta chains cytomegalovirus-associated. Sequences of the TCR beta chain were said to predict the HLA-A and HLA-B alleles of most subjects accurately.

Trimming took 3 bases from V and 2 from J; bases not matched to a gene: 21. This CDR3 spans 20 amino acids. CDR1 and CDR2 from the germline V gene are SGHRS and YFSETQ. Source material: PBMCs. This sequence joins TRBV5-1 and TRBJ2-7; 9 bases match TRBD2. The receptor's source is a man between 40 and 49 years old in good health and CMV-seropositive. CDR3 in DNA: TGCGCCAGCAGCTACGTAGGGCGGGAGGGCCGGCGGTCTTGGACCTACGAGCAGTACTTC. It codes for CASSYVGREGRRSWTYEQYF.